This is a list of T cell receptor beta chains from one sample in a study of tumor-infiltrating lymphocytes in primary liver carcinoma. From the multiplex PCR reads, TCRdb called clonotypes with MiXCR, one entry per CDR3 protein. The sample gives approximately 300,000 distinct CDR3 sequences, 65% of which show up once; 9% is in the top ten. Sequenced: peripheral blood. These receptor sequences come from a man aged 35-49 years with primary liver carcinoma and hepatitis B virus infection. CDR3s include the opening cysteine and the closing phenylalanine or tryptophan. D genes are given only for firm matches. Size is stated for part of the rows, as once, few or many counts, or as a class when the clone is expanded.

clone_size	v_call	d_call	j_call	cdr3_nt	cdr3_aa
NA	TRBV9	NA	TRBJ1-3	TGTGCCAGCAGCGCGCGGGACGGCCACATTCTCTCTGGAAACACCATATATTTT	CASSARDGHILSGNTIYF
many	TRBV10-3	NA	TRBJ2-1	TGTGCCATCAGTGAGTCAGGCAGGAGCGATGAGCAGTTCTTC	CAISESGRSDEQFF
NA	TRBV5-4	NA	TRBJ1-1	TGTGCCAGCAGCTTCGAATCGGTCAGGACTGCTGAAGCTTTCTTT	CASSFESVRTAEAFF
NA	TRBV29-1	NA	TRBJ1-5	TGCGGCGTTGGCGGGGCGGGGCAACCCCAGCATTTT	CGVGGAGQPQHF
NA	TRBV7-9	NA	TRBJ2-3	TGTGCCAGCAGCTTAGATGATACGCAGTATTTT	CASSLDDTQYF
NA	TRBV7-2	NA	TRBJ2-1	TGTGCCAGCAGCTTAAGGGGTCTTGAGCAGTTCTTC	CASSLRGLEQFF
NA	TRBV6-2/TRBV6-3	NA	TRBJ2-7	TGTGCCAGCACAAACATGCCCTACGAGCAGTACTTC	CASTNMPYEQYF
NA	TRBV12-3/TRBV12-4	TRBD1	TRBJ2-4	TGTGCCAGCAGTACCCGGGACAGGGGGACTCTAGCCAAAAACATTCAGTACTTC	CASSTRDRGTLAKNIQYF
many	TRBV29-1	NA	TRBJ1-2	TGCAGCGTTGTTTTAGGAGGGAACCATGGCTACACCTTC	CSVVLGGNHGYTF
many	TRBV11-2	NA	TRBJ2-1	TGTGCCAGCATCGACTACCCCCCCTACAATGAGCAGTTCTTC	CASIDYPPYNEQFF
NA	TRBV11-2	TRBD1	TRBJ2-1	TGTGCCAGCAGCTTACGGGACAGGGTAATCGATGAGCAGCTCTTC	CASSLRDRVIDEQLF
NA	TRBV5-4	TRBD2	TRBJ2-1	TGTGCCAGCAGCCACCCGACTAGCGGGAGACCGGGTGAGCAGTTCTTC	CASSHPTSGRPGEQFF
once	TRBV5-6	TRBD2	TRBJ2-1	TGTGCCGGCATCTTGGTTGCGGGAGCTGGGGGCAATGAGCAGTTCTTC	CAGILVAGAGGNEQFF
NA	TRBV12-5	NA	TRBJ2-1	TGTGTTAGTGGTTTGGTGGGCCGGGATGAGCAGTTCTTC	CVSGLVGRDEQFF
many	TRBV6-5	TRBD1	TRBJ2-5	TGTGCCAGCAGTTACTCGACAGGGGGCGTGGAGACCCAGTACTTC	CASSYSTGGVETQYF
NA	TRBV5-6	NA	TRBJ2-7	TGTGCCAGCAGCTCGGAGGCGGATACAGTCTACGAGCAGTACTTC	CASSSEADTVYEQYF
NA	TRBV11-2	NA	TRBJ2-7	TGTGCCAGCAGCTTATCCATCACTTCCTACGAGCAGTACTTC	CASSLSITSYEQYF
many	TRBV6-1	NA	TRBJ2-3	TGTGCCAGCAGTGAGGCGGCGGCTAGCACAGATACGCAGTATTTT	CASSEAAASTDTQYF
many	TRBV5-6	TRBD1	TRBJ1-5	TGTGCCAGCAGCCTGGGACAGGGCAAGCAGCCCCAGCATTTT	CASSLGQGKQPQHF
many	TRBV12-3/TRBV12-4	NA	TRBJ2-3	TGTGCCAGCAGTTCCGACTGGACTGTTGGGGATACGCAGTATTTT	CASSSDWTVGDTQYF
NA	TRBV4-3	TRBD1	TRBJ1-2	TGCGCCAGCAGCCAAGGCAGACAGGGCGATGGCTACACCTTC	CASSQGRQGDGYTF
NA	TRBV11-2	NA	TRBJ2-5	TGTGCCAGCAGCTTACAAAGGTGGCGAGAGACCCAGTACTTC	CASSLQRWRETQYF
once	TRBV25-1	NA	TRBJ2-1	TGTGCCAGCAGTTATTCCGGGACTGGCCAAGGTGGGCAGTTCTTC	CASSYSGTGQGGQFF
NA	TRBV2	TRBD2	TRBJ2-7	TGTGCCAGCAGGGAGACTAGCGGGACTTACTACGAGCAGTACTTC	CASRETSGTYYEQYF
NA	TRBV29-1	NA	TRBJ2-5	TGCAGCGTTGAAGATCTACCGCGAGTGACCCAGTACTTC	CSVEDLPRVTQYF
once	TRBV11-3	NA	TRBJ2-1	TGTGCCAGCAGCAGGGGTGGGCATGAGCAGTTCTTC	CASSRGGHEQFF
NA	TRBV10-2	NA	TRBJ1-5	TGCGCCGGCAGTGAGGGGGGATGGGATCAGCCCCAGCATTTT	CAGSEGGWDQPQHF
few	TRBV28	TRBD2	TRBJ2-7	TGTGCCAGCAGTTCCTGGGGACTAGGCCCTCCCTACGAGCAGTACTTC	CASSSWGLGPPYEQYF
many	TRBV12-3/TRBV12-4	NA	TRBJ1-5	TGTGCCAGCAGTTTAGAGACACCAAATCAGCCCCAGCATTTT	CASSLETPNQPQHF
NA	TRBV4-2	TRBD2	TRBJ2-3	TGTGCCAGCAACCAAGATCGGGCTAGCGGGAGAACCACAGATACGCAGTATTTT	CASNQDRASGRTTDTQYF
few	TRBV5-1	NA	TRBJ2-4	TGCGCCAGCACCAATATGGGGGGAGATGGAAACATTCAGTACTTC	CASTNMGGDGNIQYF
once	TRBV29-1	TRBD1	TRBJ2-1	TGCAGCGCCACCGGGACAGGGAAGGGCAATGAGCAGTTCTTC	CSATGTGKGNEQFF
many	TRBV29-1	TRBD1	TRBJ2-4	TGCAGCGTTGAAGTCACAGGGGGCACCAAAAACATTCAGTACTTC	CSVEVTGGTKNIQYF
NA	TRBV11-2	NA	TRBJ1-5	TGTGCCAGCAGCTCCTCGACAATTCAGCCCCAACATTTT	CASSSSTIQPQHF
NA	TRBV10-3	TRBD2	TRBJ2-7	TGTGCCATCAGAGCTAGCGGGGGCTACAAGCAGTACTTC	CAIRASGGYKQYF
many	TRBV6-1	TRBD1	TRBJ1-6	TGTGCCAGCGGCCGGGACAGGGCTTCACCCCTCCACTTT	CASGRDRASPLHF
few	TRBV6-5	TRBD2	TRBJ2-1	TGTGCCAGCAGTTCGGGACTAGCGGCTAATGAGCAGTTCTTC	CASSSGLAANEQFF
few	TRBV7-2	NA	TRBJ2-5	TGTGCCAGCAGCTTAGGAGGGTACGGGGAGACCCAGTACTTC	CASSLGGYGETQYF
many	TRBV6-2/TRBV6-3	TRBD1	TRBJ2-6	TGTGCCAGCAACCAACTGGGACAGGGGCTTGGGGCCAACGTCCTGACTTTC	CASNQLGQGLGANVLTF
NA	TRBV4-1	TRBD2	TRBJ2-3	TGCGCCAGCAGCCAATCGGCTAGCGTGGGACTAAATACGCGGTATTTT	CASSQSASVGLNTRYF
NA	TRBV30	TRBD1	TRBJ1-6	TGTGCCTGGAGTGGACAGGGGAGTTCACCCCTCCACTTT	CAWSGQGSSPLHF
NA	TRBV11-1	TRBD2	TRBJ2-1	TGTGCCAGCAGCTTGGCGCACTTAGCGGGAGGGAACTACAATGAGCAGTTCTTC	CASSLAHLAGGNYNEQFF
many	TRBV29-1	NA	TRBJ2-7	TGCAGCGTTGAAGAGTTGCTGCGGACGGGGACCTACGAGCAGTACTTC	CSVEELLRTGTYEQYF
NA	TRBV6-1	NA	TRBJ2-3	TGTGCCGGCAGCCACACAAATACGCAGTATTTT	CAGSHTNTQYF
NA	TRBV4-2	NA	TRBJ2-7	TGTGCCAGCAGCCAGGGTGCTAGTGAGAGCTACGAGCAGTACTTC	CASSQGASESYEQYF
few	TRBV13	NA	TRBJ1-2	TGTGCCAGCAGCCGCTCCAGGGACGGCTACACCTTC	CASSRSRDGYTF
many	TRBV6-6	NA	TRBJ1-5	TGTGCCAGTGCAGGTCAGCCCCAGCATTTT	CASAGQPQHF
NA	TRBV30	NA	TRBJ1-1	TGTGCCTGGAGTCCCACGGGACGGAACATTGAAGCTTTCTTT	CAWSPTGRNIEAFF
once	TRBV30	NA	TRBJ1-3	TGTGCCTGGACCGCCGGGACCTACTCTGGAAACACCATATATTTT	CAWTAGTYSGNTIYF
NA	TRBV14	NA	TRBJ2-5	TGTGCCACCAGCCAGTTGGACAGCGGAGAGACCCAGTACTTC	CATSQLDSGETQYF
NA	TRBV6-6	TRBD2	TRBJ2-5	TGTGCCAGAAGTCCACTAGCGGGAGTCCCCCAAGAGATCCAGTACTTC	CARSPLAGVPQEIQYF
NA	TRBV5-1	TRBD1	TRBJ2-4	TGCGCCAGCAGCCGAGGGACAGATCTAGCCAAAAACATTCAGTACTTC	CASSRGTDLAKNIQYF
NA	TRBV14	NA	TRBJ1-2	TGTGCCAGCAGCCAAGATTTGGATTCAGGCTACACCTTC	CASSQDLDSGYTF
NA	TRBV5-1	TRBD1	TRBJ1-6	TGCGCCAGCAGCTTGGCCACAGGGGGCGATTCACCCCTCCACTTT	CASSLATGGDSPLHF
NA	TRBV11-3	NA	TRBJ2-3	TGTTTCAGCAACTTAGGGGGAAAGGGGACGCAGTATTTT	CFSNLGGKGTQYF
NA	TRBV6-2/TRBV6-3	TRBD2	TRBJ2-3	TGTGCCAGCAGTTACGGCCTAGCGGGAGTGGATACGCAGTATTTT	CASSYGLAGVDTQYF
NA	TRBV11-1	TRBD2	TRBJ2-7	TGCGCCTGCAGCCCGGGGACTAGCGGGAGTGGAGAACAGTACTTC	CACSPGTSGSGEQYF